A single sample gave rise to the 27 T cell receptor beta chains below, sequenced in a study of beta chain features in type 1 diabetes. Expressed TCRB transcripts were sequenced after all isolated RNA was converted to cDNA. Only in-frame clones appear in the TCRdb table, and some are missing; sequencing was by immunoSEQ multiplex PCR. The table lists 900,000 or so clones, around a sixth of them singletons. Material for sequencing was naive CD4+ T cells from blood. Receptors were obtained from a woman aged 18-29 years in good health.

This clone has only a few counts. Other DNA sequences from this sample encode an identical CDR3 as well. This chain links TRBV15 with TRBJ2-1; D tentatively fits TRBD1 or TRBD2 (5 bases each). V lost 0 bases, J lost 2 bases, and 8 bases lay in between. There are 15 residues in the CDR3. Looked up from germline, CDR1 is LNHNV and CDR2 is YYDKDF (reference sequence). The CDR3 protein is CATSRDGGTYNEQFF. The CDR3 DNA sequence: TGTGCCACCAGCAGAGATGGGGGTACCTACAATGAGCAGTTCTTC.

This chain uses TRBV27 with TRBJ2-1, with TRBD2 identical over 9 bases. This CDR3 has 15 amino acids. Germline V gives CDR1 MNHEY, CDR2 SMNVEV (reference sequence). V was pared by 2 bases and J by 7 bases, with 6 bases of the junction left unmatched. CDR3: CASSLRREGLNEQFF. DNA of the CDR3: TGTGCCAGCAGTTTAAGGCGGGAGGGCCTAAATGAGCAGTTCTTC.

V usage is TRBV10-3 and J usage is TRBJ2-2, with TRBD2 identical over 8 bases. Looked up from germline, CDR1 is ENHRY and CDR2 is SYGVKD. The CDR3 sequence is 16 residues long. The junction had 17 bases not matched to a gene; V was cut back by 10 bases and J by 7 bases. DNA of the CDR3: TGTGCCACCGGAAAGACCGGGACTAGTGGTGTCGGGGAGCTGTTTTTT. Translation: CATGKTGTSGVGELFF.

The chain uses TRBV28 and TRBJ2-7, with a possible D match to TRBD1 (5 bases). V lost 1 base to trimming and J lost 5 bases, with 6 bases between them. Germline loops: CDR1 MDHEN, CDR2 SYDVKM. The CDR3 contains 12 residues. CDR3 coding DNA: TGTGCCAGCAGTTTATACAGGAACGAGCAGTACTTC. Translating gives CASSLYRNEQYF.

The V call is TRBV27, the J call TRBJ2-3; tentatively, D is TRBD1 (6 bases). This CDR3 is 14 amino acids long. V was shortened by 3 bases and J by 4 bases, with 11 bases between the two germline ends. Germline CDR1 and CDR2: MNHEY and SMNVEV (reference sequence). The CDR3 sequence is CASSFITGSDTQYF. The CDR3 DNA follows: TGTGCCAGCAGTTTCATCACAGGGTCAGATACGCAGTATTTT.

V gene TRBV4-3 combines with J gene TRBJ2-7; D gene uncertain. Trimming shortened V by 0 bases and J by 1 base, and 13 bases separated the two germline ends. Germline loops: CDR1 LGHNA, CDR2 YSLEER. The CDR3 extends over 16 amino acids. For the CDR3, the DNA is TGCGCCAGCAGCCAAGATCTCGGCAGGAATTCCTACGAGCAGTACTTC. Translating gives CASSQDLGRNSYEQYF.

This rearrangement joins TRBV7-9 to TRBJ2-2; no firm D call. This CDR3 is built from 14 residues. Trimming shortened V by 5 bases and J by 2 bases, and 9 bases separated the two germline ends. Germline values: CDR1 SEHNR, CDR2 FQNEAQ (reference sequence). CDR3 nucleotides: TGTGCCAGCAGCATACCATCAAACACCGGGGAGCTGTTTTTT. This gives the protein CASSIPSNTGELFF.

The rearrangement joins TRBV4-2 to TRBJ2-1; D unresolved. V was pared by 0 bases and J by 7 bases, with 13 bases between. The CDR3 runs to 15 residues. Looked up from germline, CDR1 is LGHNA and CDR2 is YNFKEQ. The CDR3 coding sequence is TGTGCCAGCAGCCAAGAGGCAATACCGCCGAATGAGCAGTTCTTC. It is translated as CASSQEAIPPNEQFF.

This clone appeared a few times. The chain's CDR3 is CASSRTSGDWQFF. The CDR3 DNA sequence: TGTGCCAGCAGCCGGACTAGCGGGGATTGGCAGTTCTTC. The chain carries TRBV4-2 and TRBJ2-1; the match to TRBD2 covers 12 bases. Germline CDR1 is LGHNA and CDR2 is YNFKEQ. This CDR3 has 13 amino acids. V lost 4 bases, J lost 12 bases, and 4 bases stayed unmatched.

The CDR3 sequence is CATGRTGIPTETQYF. The CDR3 nucleotides read TGTGCCACCGGCCGCACAGGGATCCCAACGGAGACCCAGTACTTC. This chain joins TRBV6-5 and TRBJ2-5; possibly TRBD1 for D (6 bases). Germline V gene sequence: CDR1 MNHEY, CDR2 SVGAGI. V lost 10 bases to trimming and J lost 5 bases, with 23 bases between them. This CDR3 has 15 amino acids.

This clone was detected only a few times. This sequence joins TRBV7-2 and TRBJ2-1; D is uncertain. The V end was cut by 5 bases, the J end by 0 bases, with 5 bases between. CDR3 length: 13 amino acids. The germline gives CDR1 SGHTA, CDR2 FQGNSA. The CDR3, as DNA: TGTGCCAGCAGCACCCACTCCTACAATGAGCAGTTCTTC. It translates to CASSTHSYNEQFF.

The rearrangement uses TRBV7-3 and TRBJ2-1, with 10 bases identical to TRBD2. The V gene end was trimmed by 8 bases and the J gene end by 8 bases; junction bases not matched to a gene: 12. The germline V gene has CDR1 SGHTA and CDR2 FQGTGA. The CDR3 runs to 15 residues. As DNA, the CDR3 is TGTGCCAGCGGTAAAAGCGGGAGGGGCATAGATGAGCAGTTCTTC. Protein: CASGKSGRGIDEQFF.

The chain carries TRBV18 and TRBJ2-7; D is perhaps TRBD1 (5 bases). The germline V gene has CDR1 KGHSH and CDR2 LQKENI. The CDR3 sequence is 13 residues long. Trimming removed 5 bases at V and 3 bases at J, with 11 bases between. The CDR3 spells CASSNIGDYEQYF. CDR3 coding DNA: TGTGCCAGCTCAAATATAGGGGACTACGAGCAGTACTTC.

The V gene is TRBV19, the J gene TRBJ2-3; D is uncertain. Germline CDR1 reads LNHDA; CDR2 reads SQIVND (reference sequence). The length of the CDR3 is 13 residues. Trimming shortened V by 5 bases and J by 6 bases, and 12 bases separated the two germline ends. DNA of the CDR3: TGTGCCAGTAGTGCGCGTAGTGTGGATACGCAGTATTTT. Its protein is CASSARSVDTQYF.

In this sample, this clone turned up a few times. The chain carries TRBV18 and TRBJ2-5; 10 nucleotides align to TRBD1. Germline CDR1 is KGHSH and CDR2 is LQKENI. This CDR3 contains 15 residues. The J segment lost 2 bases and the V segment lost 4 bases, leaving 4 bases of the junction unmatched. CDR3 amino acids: CASSLRTGGQETQYF. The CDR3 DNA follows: TGTGCCAGCTCACTCCGGACAGGGGGACAAGAGACCCAGTACTTC.

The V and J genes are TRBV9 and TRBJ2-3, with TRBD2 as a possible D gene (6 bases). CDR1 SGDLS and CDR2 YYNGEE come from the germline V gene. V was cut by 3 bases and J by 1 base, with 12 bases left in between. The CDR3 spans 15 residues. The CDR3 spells CASSDRLGGTDTQYF. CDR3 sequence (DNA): TGTGCCAGCAGCGACCGACTAGGGGGCACAGATACGCAGTATTTT.

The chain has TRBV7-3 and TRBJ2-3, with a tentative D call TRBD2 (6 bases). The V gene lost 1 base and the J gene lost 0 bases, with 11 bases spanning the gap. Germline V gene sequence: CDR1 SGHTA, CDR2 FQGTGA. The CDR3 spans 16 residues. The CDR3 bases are TGTGCCAGCAGCTTAATCCCGGGACTGAGCACAGATACGCAGTATTTT. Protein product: CASSLIPGLSTDTQYF.

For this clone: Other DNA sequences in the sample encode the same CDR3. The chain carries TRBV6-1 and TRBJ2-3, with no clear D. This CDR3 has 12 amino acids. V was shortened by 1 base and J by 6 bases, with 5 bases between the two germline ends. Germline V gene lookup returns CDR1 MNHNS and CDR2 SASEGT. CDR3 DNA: TGTGCCAGCAGTGAAGTAGGGGATACGCAGTATTTT. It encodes CASSEVGDTQYF.

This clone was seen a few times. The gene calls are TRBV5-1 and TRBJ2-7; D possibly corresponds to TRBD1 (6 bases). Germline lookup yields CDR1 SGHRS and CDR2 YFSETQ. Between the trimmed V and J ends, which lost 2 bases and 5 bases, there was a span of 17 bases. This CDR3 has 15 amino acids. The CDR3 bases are TGCGCCAGCAGCTTACAGGGTTTTTGGATGGACGAGCAGTACTTC. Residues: CASSLQGFWMDEQYF.

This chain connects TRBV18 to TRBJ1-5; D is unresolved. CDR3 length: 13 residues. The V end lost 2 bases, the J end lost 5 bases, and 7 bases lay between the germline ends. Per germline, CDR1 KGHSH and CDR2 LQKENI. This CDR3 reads CASSPSQDQPQHF. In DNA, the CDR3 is TGTGCCAGCTCACCATCTCAGGATCAGCCCCAGCATTTT.

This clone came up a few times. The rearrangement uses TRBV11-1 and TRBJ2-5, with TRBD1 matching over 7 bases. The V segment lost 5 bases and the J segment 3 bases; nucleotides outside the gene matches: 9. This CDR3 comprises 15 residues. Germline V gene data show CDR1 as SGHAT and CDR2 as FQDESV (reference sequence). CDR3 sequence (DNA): TGTGCCAGCAGCCCCCGGGACAGTAGGGAAGAGACCCAGTACTTC. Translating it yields CASSPRDSREETQYF.

CDR3 amino acids: CASSLGGRAEQYF. CDR3 DNA: TGTGCCAGCAGCTTAGGGGGTAGGGCCGAGCAGTACTTC. The chain has TRBV7-9 and TRBJ2-7; D is undetermined. V was cut by 1 base and J by 6 bases, with 10 bases left in between. Germline loops: CDR1 SEHNR, CDR2 FQNEAQ (reference sequence). The CDR3 spans 13 residues.

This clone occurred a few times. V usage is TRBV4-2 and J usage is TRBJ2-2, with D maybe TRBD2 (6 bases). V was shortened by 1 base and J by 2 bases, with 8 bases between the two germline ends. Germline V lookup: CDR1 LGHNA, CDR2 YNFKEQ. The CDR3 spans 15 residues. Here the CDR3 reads CASSQGTKNTGELFF. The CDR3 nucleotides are TGTGCCAGCAGCCAAGGGACTAAAAACACCGGGGAGCTGTTTTTT.

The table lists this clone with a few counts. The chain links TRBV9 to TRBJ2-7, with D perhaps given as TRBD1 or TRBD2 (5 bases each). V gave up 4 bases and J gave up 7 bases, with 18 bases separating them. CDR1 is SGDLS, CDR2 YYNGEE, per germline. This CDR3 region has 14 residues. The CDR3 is CASSPMTGLREQYF. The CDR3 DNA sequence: TGTGCCAGCAGCCCTATGACGGGGCTACGGGAGCAGTACTTC.

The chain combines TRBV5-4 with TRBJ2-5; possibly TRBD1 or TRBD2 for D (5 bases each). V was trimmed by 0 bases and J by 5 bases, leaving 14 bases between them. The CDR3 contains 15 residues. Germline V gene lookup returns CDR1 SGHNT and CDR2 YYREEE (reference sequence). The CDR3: CASSLGGASRETQYF. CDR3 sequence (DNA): TGTGCCAGCAGCTTGGGAGGGGCATCAAGGGAGACCCAGTACTTC.

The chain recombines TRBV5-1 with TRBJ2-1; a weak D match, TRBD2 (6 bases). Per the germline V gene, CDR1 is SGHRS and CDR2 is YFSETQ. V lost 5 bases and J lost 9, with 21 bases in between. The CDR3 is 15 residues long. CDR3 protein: CASSNRGFIGFEQFF. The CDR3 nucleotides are TGCGCCAGCAGTAACCGGGGGTTTATTGGTTTTGAGCAGTTCTTC.

The CDR3 sequence: CASRVAGHTGELFF. DNA of the CDR3: TGCGCCAGCAGGGTAGCGGGCCACACCGGGGAGCTGTTTTTT. This chain connects TRBV5-1 to TRBJ2-2, with 7 bases lining up with TRBD2. J was trimmed by 3 bases and V by 5 bases; bases with no gene match: 4. The CDR3 contains 14 residues. Per the germline V gene, CDR1 is SGHRS and CDR2 is YFSETQ.